This T cell receptor (beta chain) is from a study of cytomegalovirus exposure and HLA in healthy donors. Whole-study findings and limits: As confirmed in vitro, a few CMV-associated chains were specific for CMV antigens.

Method: immunoSEQ multiplex PCR; TCRdb's copy keeps in-frame clones and lacks some. The sample records about 74,000 clones, 94% being singletons. The 120-subject validation cohort, separate from the approximately 670-subject first cohort, included the donors. As for this clone: Its antigen is currently unknown.

Germline V gene data show CDR1 as SGHAT and CDR2 as FQNNGV. This CDR3 is built from 13 residues. The V end was cut by 5 bases, the J end by 1 base, with 8 bases between. The V call is TRBV11-2, the J call TRBJ2-5; D is unclear. What was sequenced was PBMCs. The clonotype comes from a young woman in good health and CMV-seropositive. The CDR3 nucleotides are TGTGCCAGCAGCCCCATCGGCCAAGAGACCCAGTACTTC. This encodes CASSPIGQETQYF.